A single sample gave rise to the 24 T cell receptor beta chains below, sequenced in a study of cytomegalovirus exposure and HLA in healthy donors. This PCR relied on a set of 60 Vbeta primers and 13 Jbeta primers. Data came from immunoSEQ multiplex PCR; TCRdb stores just in-frame clones and leaves some out. Of 160,000 or so clones listed, around 77% are singletons. Sequencing was performed on PBMCs. The receptor set was obtained from a woman aged 40 to 50 in good health and CMV-seronegative.

The chain has TRBV28 and TRBJ2-5; 7 nucleotides line up with TRBD2. This CDR3 is 16 amino acids long. Germline V gene lookup returns CDR1 MDHEN and CDR2 SYDVKM. V shed 2 bases, J shed 2 bases, and the junction held 8 bases outside the gene matches. DNA of the CDR3: TGTGCCAGCAGTTTAAGAGCGGGACCTCCACAAGAGACCCAGTACTTC. Translation: CASSLRAGPPQETQYF.

J is TRBJ2-1 and V is TRBV2, with 9 bases matching TRBD2. The germline V gene has CDR1 SNHLY and CDR2 FYNNEI. The CDR3 totals 14 residues. V lost 2 bases to trimming and J lost 9 bases; unmatched junction nucleotides: 5. The CDR3 nucleotides are TGTGCCAGCAGTGAACAGACTAGCGGTGGTGAGCAGTTCTTC. The encoded protein is CASSEQTSGGEQFF.

The chain links TRBV7-8 to TRBJ1-4, with 8 nucleotides matching TRBD1. V lost 5 bases, J lost 8 bases, and 10 bases stayed unmatched. Per the germline V gene, CDR1 is SGHVS and CDR2 is FQNEAQ. This CDR3 region has 15 residues. CDR3 DNA sequence: TGTGCCAGCAGCCCGCCTACAGGGGGTGGAGAAAAACTGTTTTTT. Its translation is CASSPPTGGGEKLFF.

The gene calls are TRBV6-5 and TRBJ2-5, with D possibly TRBD1 on 5 matching bases. CDR3 length equals 14 residues. Germline-derived CDR1 and CDR2 are MNHEY and SVGAGI. Trimming stripped 6 bases from V and 1 base from J, with 12 bases between. The CDR3 sequence: CASSLGQIQETQYF. For the CDR3, the DNA is TGTGCCAGCAGCCTGGGGCAAATCCAAGAGACCCAGTACTTC.

This chain joins TRBV6-1 and TRBJ1-5, with D tentatively TRBD1 (5 bases). Germline V gene data show CDR1 as MNHNS and CDR2 as SASEGT. The V end was cut by 3 bases, the J end by 4 bases, with 13 bases between. The CDR3 sequence is 15 residues long. Written as DNA, the CDR3 is TGTGCCAGCAGTGAGGGACTGGGAGGGAATCAGCCCCAGCATTTT. The encoded protein is CASSEGLGGNQPQHF.

This clone appeared a few times. J is TRBJ2-7 and V is TRBV7-2; maybe TRBD2 (5 bases). The CDR3 is 14 amino acids. Germline-derived CDR1 and CDR2 are SGHTA and FQGNSA. The V end lost 3 bases, the J end lost 3 bases, and 12 bases lay between the germline ends. The CDR3 here is CASSFGREGYEQYF. In DNA, the CDR3 is TGTGCCAGCAGCTTCGGACGGGAAGGCTACGAGCAGTACTTC.

This chain uses TRBV19 with TRBJ2-2, with 9 bases matching TRBD1. Germline V gene data show CDR1 as LNHDA and CDR2 as SQIVND (reference sequence). The CDR3 length is 15 residues. Unmatched junction bases numbered 6, after V lost 4 bases and J lost 6 bases. CDR3: CASSTTGGFSGELFF. The CDR3 DNA reads TGTGCCAGTAGTACGACAGGGGGGTTCTCCGGGGAGCTGTTTTTT.

The chain uses TRBV5-4 and TRBJ2-2; D uncertain. V was cut by 0 bases and J by 0 bases, with 6 bases left in between. The CDR3 contains 15 residues. Germline V gene data show CDR1 as SGHNT and CDR2 as YYREEE (reference sequence). CDR3 sequence reads: CASSLDFANTGELFF. The CDR3 DNA reads TGTGCCAGCAGCTTGGACTTCGCGAACACCGGGGAGCTGTTTTTT.

This clone has only a few counts. The chain has TRBV2 and TRBJ2-2, with D perhaps matching TRBD1 (7 bases). Germline V gene data show CDR1 as SNHLY and CDR2 as FYNNEI. The CDR3 extends over 14 amino acids. Trimming took off 3 bases at V and 6 bases at J, with 11 bases between the two ends. CDR3 coding DNA: TGTGCCAGCAGTGACAGGGGGAGGTCCGGGGAGCTGTTTTTT. Amino acids: CASSDRGRSGELFF. Variable domain in full (rest from reference TRBV2 and TRBJ2-2): EPEVTQTPSHQVTQMGQEVILRCVPISNHLYFYWYRQILGQKVEFLVSFYNNEISEKSEIFDDQFSVERPDGSNFTLKIRSTKLEDSAMYFCASSDRGRSGELFFGEGSRLTVL.

J is TRBJ2-1 and V is TRBV11-1; maybe TRBD2 (5 bases). The CDR3 is 14 amino acids. V lost 0 bases to trimming and J lost 10 bases, with 13 bases between them. Looked up from germline, CDR1 is SGHAT and CDR2 is FQDESV (reference sequence). The CDR3 DNA follows: TGTGCCAGCAGCTTAGCGCTGGGAGAGTGGGAGCAGTTCTTC. Translation: CASSLALGEWEQFF.

The gene calls are TRBV2 and TRBJ1-2; TRBD1 agrees at 9 bases. Germline CDR1 SNHLY, CDR2 FYNNEI. The junction had 3 bases not matched to a gene; V was cut back by 8 bases and J by 2 bases. This CDR3 has 13 amino acids. The CDR3 here is CASQGTGNYGYTF. As DNA, the CDR3 is TGTGCCAGCCAAGGGACAGGGAACTATGGCTACACCTTC.

The chain employs TRBV5-4 and TRBJ2-2; D might be TRBD2 (5 bases). The CDR3 length is 13 residues. Trimming removed 3 bases from V and 6 bases from J, with 9 bases in between. Germline lookup yields CDR1 SGHNT and CDR2 YYREEE (reference sequence). The CDR3: CASSSDSAGELFF. The CDR3 DNA reads TGTGCCAGCAGCTCGGACTCCGCCGGGGAGCTGTTTTTT.

The chain combines TRBV7-3 with TRBJ2-3; TRBD2 matches at 7 bases. V lost 5 bases and J lost 5; bases outside the gene matches: 7. The CDR3 covers 14 residues. Germline lookup yields CDR1 SGHTA and CDR2 FQGTGA. CDR3 protein: CASSPGRNKDTQYF. The CDR3 nucleotides read TGTGCCAGCAGCCCCGGGAGGAATAAAGATACGCAGTATTTT.

The chain combines TRBV4-2 with TRBJ2-5, with D possibly TRBD1 on 6 matching bases. Germline CDR1 LGHNA, CDR2 YNFKEQ. V was pared by 0 bases and J by 0 bases, with 17 bases between. The CDR3 contains 18 residues. CDR3 residues: CASSQDLVNREYQETQYF. The CDR3 DNA reads TGTGCCAGCAGCCAAGATCTTGTGAACAGGGAATACCAAGAGACCCAGTACTTC.

V is TRBV5-1 and J is TRBJ2-1; 8 bases align to TRBD1. CDR3 length: 15 residues. The germline CDR1 and CDR2 sequences are SGHRS and YFSETQ. The trim removed 3 bases at V and 2 bases at J, leaving 4 bases unmatched. CDR3 coding DNA: TGCGCCAGCAGCTGGACAGGGTCGGCCTACAATGAGCAGTTCTTC. This translates into CASSWTGSAYNEQFF.

V gene TRBV7-9 combines with J gene TRBJ2-7; TRBD2 might be the D (6 bases). CDR3 length: 13 residues. Trimming took 5 bases from V and 5 from J, leaving 13 bases between them. The germline V gene encodes CDR1 SEHNR and CDR2 FQNEAQ (reference sequence). CDR3 in amino acids: CASSQREVDEQYF. The CDR3 bases are TGTGCCAGCAGCCAAAGGGAGGTAGACGAGCAGTACTTC. The variable domain in full, completed from reference TRBV7-9 and TRBJ2-7, reads DTGVSQNPRHKITKRGQNVTFRCDPISEHNRLYWYRQTLGQGPEFLTYFQNEAQLEKSRLLSDRFSAERPKGSFSTLEIQRTEQGDSAMYLCASSQREVDEQYFGPGTRLTVT.

V usage is TRBV5-6 and J usage is TRBJ2-7, with TRBD1 identical over 7 bases. CDR3 length equals 16 residues. CDR1 is SGHDT and CDR2 is YYEEEE in the germline V gene. V lost 4 bases and J lost 2; bases outside the gene matches: 12. The DNA of the CDR3 is TGTGCCAGCAGCCTAACGACAGGGCGTATCACCTACGAGCAGTACTTC. Its protein is CASSLTTGRITYEQYF.

The rearrangement joins TRBV30 to TRBJ2-2, with D possibly matching TRBD1 (6 bases). Germline V gene data show CDR1 as GTSNPN and CDR2 as SVGIG (reference sequence). Trimming pared 0 bases from V and 8 bases from J, leaving 10 bases between. There are 13 residues in the CDR3. DNA of the CDR3: TGTGCCTGGAGTGTAGGGGGACCTGGGGAGCTGTTTTTT. Translating it yields CAWSVGGPGELFF.

The rearrangement links TRBV30 to TRBJ2-1; D gene unclear. Between the trimmed V and J ends, which lost 1 base and 0 bases, there was a span of 10 bases. This CDR3 has 15 residues. The germline CDR1 and CDR2 sequences are GTSNPN and SVGIG (reference sequence). The CDR3 nucleotides read TGTGCCTGGAGTGACAGATCCAGCTCCTACAATGAGCAGTTCTTC. Translated: CAWSDRSSSYNEQFF. Full variable domain (remainder filled in from reference TRBV30 and TRBJ2-1): SQTIHQWPATLVQPVGSPLSLECTVEGTSNPNLYWYRQAAGRGLQLLFYSVGIGQISSEVPQNLSASRPQDRQFILSSKKLLLSDSGFYLCAWSDRSSSYNEQFFGPGTRLTVL.

The chain combines TRBV6-6 with TRBJ1-2; 9 nucleotides match TRBD1. This CDR3 has 16 residues. Germline V gene data show CDR1 as MNHNY and CDR2 as SVGAGI (reference sequence). Unmatched junction bases numbered 10, after V lost 2 bases and J lost 6 bases. The CDR3 nucleotides are TGTGCCAGCAGTTACCTTACCTCGGACAGGGGAGATGGCTACACCTTC. This sequence encodes CASSYLTSDRGDGYTF.

The V and J genes are TRBV7-9 and TRBJ1-2, with 8 bases that match TRBD1. Losses at the gene ends were 5 bases for V and 4 bases for J; bases not matched to a gene: 9. The CDR3 runs 15 residues. Germline values: CDR1 SEHNR, CDR2 FQNEAQ (reference sequence). CDR3 region: CASSPGQGISYGYTF. The CDR3 region has the DNA TGTGCCAGCAGCCCAGGACAGGGTATTTCCTATGGCTACACCTTC.

The rearrangement links TRBV7-9 to TRBJ2-3; possibly TRBD2 for D (6 bases). Trimming took 8 bases from V and 0 from J, leaving 9 bases between them. The CDR3 length is 13 residues. Germline CDR1 and CDR2: SEHNR and FQNEAQ (reference sequence). Written as DNA, the CDR3 is TGTGCCAGCGCGCGGGGCAGCACAGATACGCAGTATTTT. Its translation is CASARGSTDTQYF.

This clone appeared once. The chain uses TRBV6-1 and TRBJ2-3, with unresolved D. The CDR3 is made up of 11 amino acids. Trimming cost V 3 bases and J 6 bases, with 4 bases left between them. Germline loops: CDR1 MNHNS, CDR2 SASEGT. The CDR3 nucleotides are TGTGCCAGCAGTGAGGAGGATACGCAGTATTTT. This gives the protein CASSEEDTQYF.

The rearrangement uses TRBV29-1 and TRBJ2-1; 8 bases align to TRBD2. The CDR3 totals 17 residues. With 0 bases clipped from V and 5 bases from J, the junction kept 12 bases outside the gene matches. Germline CDR1 and CDR2: SQVTM and ANQGSEA. CDR3 protein: CSVEDRVRLASHNEQFF. The CDR3 DNA follows: TGCAGCGTTGAAGACAGGGTGCGACTAGCGAGTCACAATGAGCAGTTCTTC.